These T cell receptor beta chains were read from a single sample in a study of T-cell reconstitution after alpha-beta-depleted transplantation in children. TCRdb called the PCR reads again in MiXCR, with one record for every CDR3 protein. The table has about 440,000 distinct CDR3 sequences, over 40% seen once. Sequencing used PBMCs, obtained before TCRalphabeta/CD19-depleted stem cell transplant. The receptors were gathered from a girl aged 2-9 years with aplastic anemia, due to receive a stem cell transplant. CDR3s include the opening cysteine and the closing phenylalanine or tryptophan. A D gene is named only where the DNA matches it firmly. Expanded clones are given a class, and other clones once, few, many or no size at all.

abundance: once
v_gene: TRBV5-1
j_gene: TRBJ2-5
d_gene: .
CDR3nt: TGCGCCAGCAGCGCCAGGGGGCGGGGGCAAGAGACCCAGTACTTC
CDR3aa: CASSARGRGQETQYF

abundance: .
v_gene: TRBV5-1
j_gene: TRBJ2-4
d_gene: .
CDR3nt: TGCGCCAGCAGCTTGACGACGGAGGGAACGATAGTAGCCAAAAACATTCAGTACTTC
CDR3aa: CASSLTTEGTIVAKNIQYF

abundance: .
v_gene: TRBV20-1
j_gene: TRBJ2-7
d_gene: TRBD2
CDR3nt: TGCAGTGCTAGGGAAGCGGGGCGGACCTACTCCTACGAGCAGTACTTC
CDR3aa: CSAREAGRTYSYEQYF

abundance: .
v_gene: TRBV7-3
j_gene: TRBJ2-3
d_gene: TRBD2
CDR3nt: TGTGCCAGCAGCGCTAGCGGGGAGTTGACAGATACGCAGTATTTT
CDR3aa: CASSASGELTDTQYF

abundance: .
v_gene: TRBV18
j_gene: TRBJ2-7
d_gene: .
CDR3nt: TGTGCCAGCTCACCAGTTACCGGGAAACTTTACGAGCAGTACTTC
CDR3aa: CASSPVTGKLYEQYF

abundance: few
v_gene: TRBV20-1
j_gene: TRBJ2-7
d_gene: .
CDR3nt: TGCAGTGCTGGGAGGACCCGAGGGGTATACGAGCAGTACTTC
CDR3aa: CSAGRTRGVYEQYF

abundance: .
v_gene: TRBV20-1
j_gene: TRBJ1-5
d_gene: TRBD1
CDR3nt: TGCAGTGCTAGGGTTCCGGACAGGGGGAATCAGCCCCAGCATTTT
CDR3aa: CSARVPDRGNQPQHF

abundance: many
v_gene: TRBV7-2
j_gene: TRBJ2-7
d_gene: .
CDR3nt: TGTGCCAGCAGCTTAGGGACCTCAAGCCAGCAGTACTTC
CDR3aa: CASSLGTSSQQYF

abundance: .
v_gene: TRBV4-3
j_gene: TRBJ2-6
d_gene: .
CDR3nt: TGCGCCAGCAGCCAACAAGGCAGGTCTCCCTCTGGGGCCAACGTCCTGACTTTC
CDR3aa: CASSQQGRSPSGANVLTF

abundance: few
v_gene: TRBV18
j_gene: TRBJ2-7
d_gene: TRBD2
CDR3nt: TGTGCCAGCTCACCTGGGACTAGCGTCTACGAGCAGTACTTC
CDR3aa: CASSPGTSVYEQYF

abundance: .
v_gene: TRBV18
j_gene: TRBJ2-1
d_gene: .
CDR3nt: TGTGCCAGCTCCCCCGGTGGCTCTTCGGGCAATGAGCAGTTCTTC
CDR3aa: CASSPGGSSGNEQFF

abundance: .
v_gene: TRBV3-1
j_gene: TRBJ2-1
d_gene: .
CDR3nt: TGTGCCAGCAGCCGAAATAATCCCGATAGCTCCTACAATGAGCAGTTCTTC
CDR3aa: CASSRNNPDSSYNEQFF

abundance: many
v_gene: TRBV5-1
j_gene: TRBJ2-7
d_gene: .
CDR3nt: TGCGCCAGCAGCTTGGCTTTCAGCTCCTACGAGCAGTACTTC
CDR3aa: CASSLAFSSYEQYF

abundance: .
v_gene: TRBV6-1
j_gene: TRBJ2-4
d_gene: .
CDR3nt: TGTGCCAGCAGCCGGGACGGCGTAACCAAAAACATTCAGTACTTC
CDR3aa: CASSRDGVTKNIQYF

abundance: .
v_gene: TRBV28
j_gene: TRBJ2-7
d_gene: TRBD1
CDR3nt: TGTGCCAGCAGCCCTTCTGGGACAGGGGGAGCCTACGAGCAGTACTTC
CDR3aa: CASSPSGTGGAYEQYF

abundance: many
v_gene: TRBV28
j_gene: TRBJ1-2
d_gene: TRBD1
CDR3nt: TGTGCCAGCAGTTTGGGGGGGACAGGGACTGGCGGCTACACCTTC
CDR3aa: CASSLGGTGTGGYTF

abundance: .
v_gene: TRBV6-2/TRBV6-3
j_gene: TRBJ2-5
d_gene: .
CDR3nt: TGTGCCAGCAGTCACAGCCCCCATCGGGAGGAGACCCAGTACTTC
CDR3aa: CASSHSPHREETQYF

abundance: few
v_gene: TRBV9
j_gene: TRBJ2-1
d_gene: TRBD2
CDR3nt: TGTGCCTTTGAAGGGACTAGCGGAGACAATGAGCAGTTCTTC
CDR3aa: CAFEGTSGDNEQFF

abundance: .
v_gene: TRBV6-1
j_gene: TRBJ1-4
d_gene: .
CDR3nt: TGTGCCAGCAGGCCGGGGTCAGCAACTAATGAAAAACTGTTTTTT
CDR3aa: CASRPGSATNEKLFF

abundance: .
v_gene: TRBV5-1
j_gene: TRBJ2-3
d_gene: TRBD2
CDR3nt: TGCGCCAGCAGATACACAGGAAGCGGGAGAAGGTCCCACCGCCTAACAGATACGCAGTATTTT
CDR3aa: CASRYTGSGRRSHRLTDTQYF

abundance: few
v_gene: TRBV18
j_gene: TRBJ2-3
d_gene: .
CDR3nt: TGTGCCAGCTCACCAGACGGAACAGATACGCAGTATTTT
CDR3aa: CASSPDGTDTQYF

abundance: .
v_gene: TRBV20-1
j_gene: TRBJ2-1
d_gene: .
CDR3nt: TGCAGTGCTAATCTAGAGCCCCCGGGAGAGACGTTCTTC
CDR3aa: CSANLEPPGETFF

abundance: many
v_gene: TRBV7-9
j_gene: TRBJ2-5
d_gene: TRBD2
CDR3nt: TGTGCCTGCAAAGCGGGAGGGGGCCAAGAGACCCAGTACTTC
CDR3aa: CACKAGGGQETQYF

abundance: .
v_gene: TRBV10-3
j_gene: TRBJ1-2
d_gene: .
CDR3nt: TGTGCCATCAGTGAGGACAGTAACTATGGCTACACCTTC
CDR3aa: CAISEDSNYGYTF

abundance: .
v_gene: TRBV24-1
j_gene: TRBJ2-1
d_gene: .
CDR3nt: TGTGCCACCGCCCAGGGGCGTCGGGGTAACAATGAGCAGTTCTTC
CDR3aa: CATAQGRRGNNEQFF

abundance: .
v_gene: TRBV3-1
j_gene: TRBJ2-3
d_gene: TRBD1
CDR3nt: TGTGCCAGCAGCCCCGGGACAGGGGTTCTGGGGACGGCCATCGATACGCAGTATTTT
CDR3aa: CASSPGTGVLGTAIDTQYF

abundance: .
v_gene: TRBV13
j_gene: TRBJ1-1
d_gene: .
CDR3nt: TGTGCCAGCAGCCGGAGAGTGAACACTGAAGCTTTCTTT
CDR3aa: CASSRRVNTEAFF

abundance: many
v_gene: TRBV5-1
j_gene: TRBJ2-3
d_gene: TRBD2
CDR3nt: TGCGCCAGCAGCCCCCAGACGGGGGGACCAGATACGCAGTATTTT
CDR3aa: CASSPQTGGPDTQYF

abundance: .
v_gene: TRBV15
j_gene: TRBJ2-2
d_gene: TRBD2
CDR3nt: TGTGCCACCAGCAGAGTCGGGGGGGAGACCACCGGGGAGCTGTTTTTT
CDR3aa: CATSRVGGETTGELFF

abundance: .
v_gene: TRBV15
j_gene: TRBJ2-1
d_gene: .
CDR3nt: TGTGCCACCAGCAGAGAAGTTCAGGAGCTCTCCTACAATGAGCAGTTCTTC
CDR3aa: CATSREVQELSYNEQFF

abundance: many
v_gene: TRBV5-1
j_gene: TRBJ2-1
d_gene: .
CDR3nt: TGCGCCAGCAGCTCCGGACTATCGACCTCCTACAATGAGCAGTTCTTC
CDR3aa: CASSSGLSTSYNEQFF

abundance: .
v_gene: TRBV30
j_gene: TRBJ2-5
d_gene: .
CDR3nt: TGTGCCTGGAGTGATGGGGGGCGCCTGGAGACCCAGTACTTC
CDR3aa: CAWSDGGRLETQYF

abundance: .
v_gene: TRBV5-1
j_gene: TRBJ1-1
d_gene: .
CDR3nt: TGCGCCAGCACCCAGACAGGGAACACTGAAGCTTTCTTT
CDR3aa: CASTQTGNTEAFF

abundance: few
v_gene: TRBV7-2
j_gene: TRBJ2-5
d_gene: .
CDR3nt: TGTGCCAGCAGCTCCTCCCCGGAGGGGGTAAGGACCCAGTACTTC
CDR3aa: CASSSSPEGVRTQYF

abundance: many
v_gene: TRBV14
j_gene: TRBJ2-7
d_gene: .
CDR3nt: TGTGCCAGCAGCCAAGATCGAGGATGGGGGTCTTCCCAATACGAGCAGTACTTC
CDR3aa: CASSQDRGWGSSQYEQYF

abundance: .
v_gene: TRBV9
j_gene: TRBJ2-1
d_gene: .
CDR3nt: TGTGCCAGCAGCGTGGACGACGGGGGCGGCAATGAGCAGTTCTTC
CDR3aa: CASSVDDGGGNEQFF

abundance: .
v_gene: TRBV7-2
j_gene: TRBJ2-7
d_gene: .
CDR3nt: TGTGCCAGCAGCTTGTACCGTGGGGGTGACGAGCAGTACTTC
CDR3aa: CASSLYRGGDEQYF

abundance: many
v_gene: TRBV28
j_gene: TRBJ1-5
d_gene: .
CDR3nt: TGTGCCAGCAGCGACCCCGGGAGCCAGCCCCAGCATTTT
CDR3aa: CASSDPGSQPQHF

abundance: many
v_gene: TRBV28
j_gene: TRBJ2-3
d_gene: .
CDR3nt: TGTGCCAGCAGTTTATTTACGGGGGCAGATACGCAGTATTTT
CDR3aa: CASSLFTGADTQYF

abundance: .
v_gene: TRBV15
j_gene: TRBJ1-5
d_gene: .
CDR3nt: TGTGCCACCAGCTCCGTGGGTAGCAATCAGCCCCAGCATTTT
CDR3aa: CATSSVGSNQPQHF

abundance: few
v_gene: TRBV29-1
j_gene: TRBJ2-7
d_gene: TRBD2
CDR3nt: TGCAGCGTTGGGGCTAGCGGGGCCTACGAGCAGTACTTC
CDR3aa: CSVGASGAYEQYF

abundance: .
v_gene: TRBV6-1
j_gene: TRBJ2-1
d_gene: TRBD2
CDR3nt: TGTGCCAGCAGCCTAGGACTAGCGGGGGCCTTTTACAATGAGCAGTTCTTC
CDR3aa: CASSLGLAGAFYNEQFF

abundance: few
v_gene: TRBV20-1
j_gene: TRBJ2-7
d_gene: .
CDR3nt: TGCAGTGCTAGGTCCAGGGTTTCGGGTGGGCAGTACTTC
CDR3aa: CSARSRVSGGQYF

abundance: few
v_gene: TRBV5-8
j_gene: TRBJ2-1
d_gene: TRBD2
CDR3nt: TGTGCCAGCAGCTTGGCTACCGGACTAGCGGGAGGGCTTGAGCAGTTCTTC
CDR3aa: CASSLATGLAGGLEQFF

abundance: .
v_gene: TRBV7-8
j_gene: TRBJ1-6
d_gene: .
CDR3nt: TGTGCCAGCAGCTCAGATGGGAGGACACCCCTCCACTTT
CDR3aa: CASSSDGRTPLHF

abundance: .
v_gene: TRBV6-5
j_gene: TRBJ1-3
d_gene: TRBD1
CDR3nt: TGTGCCAGCAGTTACGGGACAGGGACGGGAAACACCATATATTTT
CDR3aa: CASSYGTGTGNTIYF

abundance: .
v_gene: TRBV6-1
j_gene: TRBJ2-1
d_gene: .
CDR3nt: TGTGCCAGCACGGTCCGGGGTTCATACAATGAGCAGTTCTTC
CDR3aa: CASTVRGSYNEQFF

abundance: .
v_gene: TRBV20-1
j_gene: TRBJ2-3
d_gene: .
CDR3nt: TGCAGTGCTAGAGGGGCAGCCATAGATACGCAGTATTTT
CDR3aa: CSARGAAIDTQYF

abundance: .
v_gene: TRBV20-1
j_gene: TRBJ2-3
d_gene: TRBD2
CDR3nt: TGCAGTGCGGGGAGACTAGCGGGGCACACAGATACGCAGTATTTT
CDR3aa: CSAGRLAGHTDTQYF

abundance: many
v_gene: TRBV5-1
j_gene: TRBJ2-1
d_gene: .
CDR3nt: TGCGCCAGCAGCTTGGAAAAGGGATCCTACAATGAGCAGTTCTTC
CDR3aa: CASSLEKGSYNEQFF

abundance: few
v_gene: TRBV5-1
j_gene: TRBJ2-7
d_gene: .
CDR3nt: TGCGCCAGCAGCTTTGGGAGGAGTGAAGGAAGCTACGAGCAGTACTTC
CDR3aa: CASSFGRSEGSYEQYF

abundance: few
v_gene: TRBV11-1
j_gene: TRBJ2-1
d_gene: TRBD1
CDR3nt: TGTGCCAGCAGCCACTCCCGGACAGGGGGCCTTGAGCAGTTCTTC
CDR3aa: CASSHSRTGGLEQFF

abundance: many
v_gene: TRBV20-1
j_gene: TRBJ1-5
d_gene: .
CDR3nt: TGCAGTGCTAGAGATTGGCCCAAAAGCAATCAGCCCCAGCATTTT
CDR3aa: CSARDWPKSNQPQHF

abundance: few
v_gene: TRBV29-1
j_gene: TRBJ2-3
d_gene: TRBD2
CDR3nt: TGCAGCCTTGAAGGGGTTAGCGGGAACACAGATACGCAGTATTTT
CDR3aa: CSLEGVSGNTDTQYF